This T cell receptor (beta chain) originates from a study of OX40 agonist ivuxolimab in advanced cancers. Study at large: The drug used for patients, ivuxolimab, was an agonistic anti-OX40 (CD134) antibody. Study-level results: On average, a greater number of expanded clones characterised CD8+ T cells relative to CD4+.

CDR1 SGHRS and CDR2 YFSETQ come from the germline V gene. Trimming left V 2 bases short and J 1 base short, with 6 bases between. The CDR3 sequence is 14 residues long. On cycle 4 day 1 and cycle 7 day 1, as well as at baseline, blood was sampled. About this clone: The antigen is unknown.

The repertoire was sequenced with immunoSEQ multiplex PCR; TCRdb's copy has only in-frame clones and lacks some. The sample has about 130,000 clones; about 90% are singletons. Source: CD4+ or CD8+ T cells sorted from blood, taken in a trial of the OX40 agonist ivuxolimab. The gene calls are TRBV5-1 and TRBJ2-2; D remains ambiguous. The sequence was collected from an adult with an advanced solid tumor such as melanoma, head and neck, liver or kidney cancer. The CDR3 DNA follows: TGCGCCAGCAGCTTCGGAGAGAACACCGGGGAGCTGTTTTTT. The encoded protein is CASSFGENTGELFF.